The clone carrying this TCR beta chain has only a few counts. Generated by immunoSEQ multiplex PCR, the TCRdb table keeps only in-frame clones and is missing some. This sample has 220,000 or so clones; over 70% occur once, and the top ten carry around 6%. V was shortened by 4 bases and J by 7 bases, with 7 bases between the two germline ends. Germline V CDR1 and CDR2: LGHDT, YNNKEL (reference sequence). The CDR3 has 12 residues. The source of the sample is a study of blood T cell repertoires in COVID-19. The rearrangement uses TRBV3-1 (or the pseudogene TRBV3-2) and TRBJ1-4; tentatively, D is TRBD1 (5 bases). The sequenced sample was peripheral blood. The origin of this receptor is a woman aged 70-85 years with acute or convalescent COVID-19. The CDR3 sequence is CASSRGGEKLFF. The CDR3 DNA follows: TGTGCCAGCAGCCGGGGGGGTGAAAAACTGTTTTTT.